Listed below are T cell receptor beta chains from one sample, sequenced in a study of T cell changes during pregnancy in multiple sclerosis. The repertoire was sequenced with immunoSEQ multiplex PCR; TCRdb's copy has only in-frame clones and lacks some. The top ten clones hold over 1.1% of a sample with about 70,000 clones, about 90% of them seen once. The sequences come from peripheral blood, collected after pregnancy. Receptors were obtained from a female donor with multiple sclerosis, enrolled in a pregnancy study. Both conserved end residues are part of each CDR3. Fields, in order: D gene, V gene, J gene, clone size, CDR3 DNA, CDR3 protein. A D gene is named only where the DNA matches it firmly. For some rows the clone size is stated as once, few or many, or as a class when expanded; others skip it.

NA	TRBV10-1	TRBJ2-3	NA	TGCGCCAGCAGCCCGGGAACGGAACAAGGGACGCAGTATTTT	CASSPGTEQGTQYF
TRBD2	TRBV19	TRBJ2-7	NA	TGTGCCAGTAGTATAGGTTTTCAGATGACTAGCGGGAGAAGGCTCGAGCAGTACTTC	CASSIGFQMTSGRRLEQYF
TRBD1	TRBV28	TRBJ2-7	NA	TGTGCCAGCAGTTCATCAGGGGGACGCTCTCCCTACGAGCAGTACTTC	CASSSSGGRSPYEQYF
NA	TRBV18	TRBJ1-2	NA	TGTGCCAGTGCGGACAGCGAGCTATATGGCTACACCTTC	CASADSELYGYTF
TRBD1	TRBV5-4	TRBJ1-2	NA	TGTGCCAGCAGCTGGGGCGGGACAGGGAAAAACTATGGCTACACCTTC	CASSWGGTGKNYGYTF
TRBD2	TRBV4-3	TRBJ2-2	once	TGCGCCAGCAGCCTGGGACTAATCACCGGGGAGCTGTTTTTT	CASSLGLITGELFF
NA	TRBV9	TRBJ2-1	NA	TGTGCCAGCAGCCCAAGCGACTTAGTTGGGTATTACAATGAGCAGTTCTTC	CASSPSDLVGYYNEQFF
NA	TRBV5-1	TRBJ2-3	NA	TGCGCCAGCAGCTTGGAGGGGGCGACTAGATCAGATACGCAGTATTTT	CASSLEGATRSDTQYF
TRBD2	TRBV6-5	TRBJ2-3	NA	TGTGCCAGCAGCCCGACTAGCGGGAAAACAGATACGCAGTATTTT	CASSPTSGKTDTQYF
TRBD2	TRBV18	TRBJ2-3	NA	TGTGCCAGCTCACCGTCTAGCGGGAGGCCCAGTGGAGATACGCAGTATTTT	CASSPSSGRPSGDTQYF
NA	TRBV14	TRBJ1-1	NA	TGTGCCAGCAGCCAAGATCGACTCATGTTGGGCACTGAAGCTTTCTTT	CASSQDRLMLGTEAFF
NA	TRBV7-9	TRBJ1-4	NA	TGTGCCAGCAGCATCCTCGGAGCTGAAAAACTGTTTTTT	CASSILGAEKLFF
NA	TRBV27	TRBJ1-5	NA	TGTGCCAGCAGCCCGAAGGGGGGGGCGGGAAATCAGCCCCAGCATTTT	CASSPKGGAGNQPQHF
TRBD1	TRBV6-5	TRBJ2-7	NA	TGTGCCAGCTCCCCAGGGGACAGGGGTTCGTACGAGCAGTACTTC	CASSPGDRGSYEQYF
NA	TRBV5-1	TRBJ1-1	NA	TGCGCCAGCAGCTTGGCGTCAGGGGACACTGAAGCTTTCTTT	CASSLASGDTEAFF
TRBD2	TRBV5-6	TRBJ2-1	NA	TGTGCCAGCAGCTGGGGACTGGGTAGCGGGAGGGGAGATGAGCAGTTCTTC	CASSWGLGSGRGDEQFF
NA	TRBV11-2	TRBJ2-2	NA	TGTGCCAGCAGCTTTCCGACCGGGGAGCTGTTTTTT	CASSFPTGELFF
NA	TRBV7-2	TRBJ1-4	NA	TGTGCCAGCAGCTTCAGGAATGAAAAACTGTTTTTT	CASSFRNEKLFF
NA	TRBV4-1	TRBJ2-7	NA	TGCGCCAGCAGCCAAGATCTGGGGGAGGACTCCTACGAGCAGTACTTC	CASSQDLGEDSYEQYF
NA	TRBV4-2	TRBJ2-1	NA	TGTGCCAGCAGCCAAGCGAGGTACAATGAGCAGTTCTTC	CASSQARYNEQFF
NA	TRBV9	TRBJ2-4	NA	TGTGCCAGCAGCCCGGGGGGCTTCTGGGGGGAAAACATTCAGTACTTC	CASSPGGFWGENIQYF
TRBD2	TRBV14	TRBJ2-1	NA	TGTGCCAGCAGCCAAGATTACGGACTAGCGGGAGTTGAGCAGTTCTTC	CASSQDYGLAGVEQFF
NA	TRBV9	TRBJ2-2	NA	TGTGCCAGCAGCGCGGGTGGGAGATCCGCTAACACCGGGGAGCTGTTTTTT	CASSAGGRSANTGELFF
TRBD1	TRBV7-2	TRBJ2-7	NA	TGTGCCAGCAGCTTAGCCGGGACAGCGGACTACGAGCAGTACTTC	CASSLAGTADYEQYF
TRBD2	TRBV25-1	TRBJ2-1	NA	TGTGCCAGCAGTGTGGGGGGAAAGACTAGCGGGAGGTCTAATGAGCAGTTCTTC	CASSVGGKTSGRSNEQFF
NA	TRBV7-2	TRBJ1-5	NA	TGTGCCAGCAGCTTAGAGGGAGGGGCGGGTTGGGGTCAGCCCCAGCATTTT	CASSLEGGAGWGQPQHF
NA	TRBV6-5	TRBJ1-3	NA	TGTGCCAGCAGCAAAGGAGTTAACTCTGGAAACACCATATATTTT	CASSKGVNSGNTIYF
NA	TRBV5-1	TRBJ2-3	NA	TGCGCCAGCAGCACAGGCCTCACAGATACGCAGTATTTT	CASSTGLTDTQYF